This T cell receptor beta chain was recorded in a study of blood T cell repertoires in COVID-19. Study information: Material from acute and convalescent COVID-19 was sourced from the United States, Italy and Spain. Sources were T cells, B-cell-depleted T cells, or PBMCs; the material itself was cDNA or gDNA.

Germline V gene data show CDR1 as MDHEN and CDR2 as SYDVKM. The CDR3 contains 14 residues. V lost 6 bases to trimming and J lost 6 bases, with 14 bases between them. How the authors handled the data: Amplified reference gene primers provided the basis for estimating nucleated cell counts. Assay used: immunoSEQ multiplex PCR; TCRdb lists only in-frame clones, some missing. D and trimming come from the DNA, and the V and J calls and clone size come from that table. The table lists around 100,000 clones, roughly 87% of them singletons. The chain couples TRBV28 to TRBJ1-4, with TRBD1 as a possible D gene (5 bases). The specimen sequenced was peripheral blood. This clonotype was obtained from a man aged 25 to 45 in a cohort sampled during active COVID-19. The CDR3 region has the DNA TGTGCCAGCAGCCCCGCGGGGGAAGATGAAAAACTGTTTTTT. Amino acids: CASSPAGEDEKLFF.